These 22 T cell receptor beta chains came from one sample sequenced in a study of blood T cell repertoires in COVID-19. Sequencing used immunoSEQ multiplex PCR; TCRdb keeps in-frame clones, though not all of them. The repertoire holds roughly 230,000 clones, with about 79% as singletons. Material: PBMCs or T cells enriched from blood (not recorded which). The source is a woman aged 55 to 70 who had recovered from COVID-19.

This chain uses TRBV28 with TRBJ2-5, with a possible D match to TRBD1 (5 bases). The CDR3 covers 17 residues. CDR1 is MDHEN, CDR2 SYDVKM, per germline. With 4 bases removed from V and 3 bases from J, the gap between germline ends came to 21 bases. This chain's CDR3 is CASSSRSGWAEKETQYF. CDR3 coding DNA: TGTGCCAGCAGTTCCCGCTCAGGGTGGGCGGAAAAAGAGACCCAGTACTTC.

This chain uses TRBV7-2 with TRBJ2-3; D unresolved. The V gene's germline CDR1 is SGHTA and CDR2 FQGNSA. The V and J ends lost 1 base and 4 bases respectively, with 3 bases between them. This CDR3 has 12 amino acids. The CDR3 sequence: CASSLGPDTQYF. For the CDR3, the DNA is TGTGCCAGCAGCTTAGGGCCAGATACGCAGTATTTT. Full variable domain (rest looked up from reference TRBV7-2 and TRBJ2-3): GAGVSQSPSNKVTEKGKDVELRCDPISGHTALYWYRQSLGQGLEFLIYFQGNSAPDKSGLPSDRFSAERTGGSVSTLTIQRTQQEDSAVYLCASSLGPDTQYFGPGTRLTVL.

The CDR3 coding sequence is TGTGCCAGCAGCTTAGCGGGGGGGGCGATCGGCTATGGCTACACCTTC. It encodes CASSLAGGAIGYGYTF. The chain links TRBV7-2 to TRBJ1-2, with D possibly TRBD1 on 6 matching bases. V dropped 0 bases and J dropped 4 bases, with 15 bases sitting between them. This CDR3 is 16 amino acids long. From germline, CDR1 is SGHTA and CDR2 FQGNSA. The complete variable domain, with remaining parts taken from reference TRBV7-2 and TRBJ1-2, reads GAGVSQSPSNKVTEKGKDVELRCDPISGHTALYWYRQSLGQGLEFLIYFQGNSAPDKSGLPSDRFSAERTGGSVSTLTIQRTQQEDSAVYLCASSLAGGAIGYGYTFGSGTRLTVV.

J is TRBJ1-6 and V is TRBV25-1; 7 bases agree with TRBD1. The CDR3 has 17 residues. The ends lost 5 bases at V and 5 bases at J; junction bases unmatched: 12. Germline V gene lookup returns CDR1 MGHDK and CDR2 SYGVNS. The CDR3 loop reads CASSTTNRGRNNSPLHF. In DNA, the CDR3 is TGTGCCAGCAGTACTACGAACAGGGGCCGGAATAATTCACCCCTCCACTTT.

The chain joins TRBV9 to TRBJ1-3, with TRBD1 matching over 7 bases. Germline CDR1 and CDR2: SGDLS and YYNGEE. V lost 8 bases, J lost 0 bases, and 5 bases stayed unmatched. This CDR3 has 14 residues. In DNA form, the CDR3 reads TGTGCCAGTGACAGGGCCTACTCTGGAAACACCATATATTTT. It encodes CASDRAYSGNTIYF. The variable domain in full, completed from reference TRBV9 and TRBJ1-3, reads DSGVTQTPKHLITATGQRVTLRCSPRSGDLSVYWYQQSLDQGLQFLIQYYNGEERAKGNILERFSAQQFPDLHSELNLSSLELGDSALYFCASDRAYSGNTIYFGEGSWLTVV.

The V call is TRBV5-6, the J call TRBJ1-5, with a possible D match to TRBD1 (6 bases). The CDR3 length is 15 residues. The V gene lost 0 bases and the J gene lost 5 bases, with 12 bases spanning the gap. Germline V gene sequence: CDR1 SGHDT, CDR2 YYEEEE. The CDR3 coding sequence is TGTGCCAGCAGCTTGGGGGGGCTCATGGATCAGCCCCAGCATTTT. Protein product: CASSLGGLMDQPQHF.

The rearrangement joins TRBV11-1 to TRBJ2-7; 7 bases agree with TRBD1. V lost 5 bases and J lost 4; bases outside the gene matches: 2. Germline CDR1 reads SGHAT; CDR2 reads FQDESV (reference sequence). The CDR3 totals 12 residues. The CDR3 nucleotides are TGTGCCAGCAGCCCCAGGGGGTACGAGCAGTACTTC. It encodes CASSPRGYEQYF.

The chain carries TRBV25-1 and TRBJ2-3; 10 bases fit TRBD1. The ends lost 3 bases at V and 4 bases at J; junction bases unmatched: 1. This CDR3 is built from 14 residues. The V gene's germline CDR1 is MGHDK and CDR2 SYGVNS. The CDR3 DNA is TGTGCCAGCAGTGAGGGACAGGGGCCAGATACGCAGTATTTT. This sequence encodes CASSEGQGPDTQYF.

The genes are TRBV7-9 and TRBJ2-7; D remains unclear. Trimming left V 2 bases short and J 6 bases short, with 5 bases between. CDR3 size: 11 residues. CDR1 SEHNR and CDR2 FQNEAQ come from the germline V gene (reference sequence). The CDR3 loop reads CASSLSREQYF. The DNA of the CDR3 is TGTGCCAGCAGCTTATCCCGCGAGCAGTACTTC. Full variable domain (missing parts from reference TRBV7-9 and TRBJ2-7): DTGVSQNPRHKITKRGQNVTFRCDPISEHNRLYWYRQTLGQGPEFLTYFQNEAQLEKSRLLSDRFSAERPKGSFSTLEIQRTEQGDSAMYLCASSLSREQYFGPGTRLTVT.

This chain joins TRBV28 and TRBJ2-1; 10 bases are a match to TRBD1. There are 16 residues in the CDR3. CDR1 and CDR2 from the germline V gene are MDHEN and SYDVKM. The trim removed 5 bases at V and 5 bases at J, leaving 9 bases unmatched. CDR3 protein: CASSQRQGAPHNEQFF. The CDR3 DNA is TGTGCCAGCAGTCAGAGACAGGGGGCGCCTCACAATGAGCAGTTCTTC. The whole variable domain, remainder taken from reference TRBV28 and TRBJ2-1, is DVKVTQSSRYLVKRTGEKVFLECVQDMDHENMFWYRQDPGLGLRLIYFSYDVKMKEKGDIPEGYSVSREKKERFSLILESASTNQTSMYLCASSQRQGAPHNEQFFGPGTRLTVL.

This clone was observed a handful of times. The chain links TRBV19 to TRBJ1-5, with D possibly being TRBD1 (6 bases). Trimming took 5 bases from V and 0 from J, leaving 11 bases between them. This CDR3 has 15 amino acids. Germline V lookup: CDR1 LNHDA, CDR2 SQIVND (reference sequence). The CDR3 bases are TGTGCCAGTAGTCTACAGGGTTATAGCAATCAGCCCCAGCATTTT. This sequence encodes CASSLQGYSNQPQHF. Filled out from reference TRBV19 and TRBJ1-5, the complete variable domain reads DGGITQSPKYLFRKEGQNVTLSCEQNLNHDAMYWYRQDPGQGLRLIYYSQIVNDFQKGDIAEGYSVSREKKESFPLTVTSAQKNPTAFYLCASSLQGYSNQPQHFGDGTRLSIL.

The V gene is TRBV13, the J gene TRBJ2-7; 9 bases agree with TRBD2. CDR3 size: 15 residues. CDR1 is PRHDT and CDR2 is FYEKMQ in the germline V gene (reference sequence). Unmatched junction bases numbered 6, after V lost 4 bases and J lost 2 bases. The CDR3 reads CASSSSSGATYEQYF. Here the CDR3 DNA reads TGTGCCAGCAGCTCATCTAGCGGGGCCACCTACGAGCAGTACTTC. Based on the CDR3 plus reference TRBV13 and TRBJ2-7, the full variable domain is AAGVIQSPRHLIKEKRETATLKCYPIPRHDTVYWYQQGPGQDPQFLISFYEKMQSDKGSIPDRFSAQQFSDYHSELNMSSLELGDSALYFCASSSSSGATYEQYFGPGTRLTVT.

V and J are TRBV6-5 and TRBJ1-1; D is unclear. Germline V gene data show CDR1 as MNHEY and CDR2 as SVGAGI. The CDR3 extends over 15 amino acids. V shed 0 bases and J shed 1 base, with 9 bases lying between them. The CDR3 sequence: CASSYSRHSNTEAFF. The CDR3, as DNA: TGTGCCAGCAGTTACTCGAGACATTCGAACACTGAAGCTTTCTTT.

This clone showed up many times. As DNA, the CDR3 is TGCGCCAGCAGCCCCGGATGGGGGGGGGACTATGGCTACACCTTC. The encoded protein is CASSPGWGGDYGYTF. The chain combines TRBV4-1 with TRBJ1-2; D is possibly TRBD1 (5 bases). Germline V gene sequence: CDR1 MGHRA, CDR2 YSYEKL. This CDR3 is built from 15 residues. V was shortened by 4 bases and J by 3 bases, with 15 bases between the two germline ends.

The chain has TRBV18 and TRBJ1-5; no clear D. V was pared by 4 bases and J by 0 bases, with 19 bases between. The CDR3 covers 18 residues. From germline, CDR1 is KGHSH and CDR2 LQKENI. CDR3 protein: CASSLGGRAGYSNQPQHF. CDR3 bases: TGTGCCAGCTCACTAGGAGGCCGTGCGGGTTATAGCAATCAGCCCCAGCATTTT.

A word on this clone: This sample includes further DNA sequences coding for the same CDR3. The genes are TRBV7-9 and TRBJ2-1; 7 bases align to TRBD1. Germline V gives CDR1 SEHNR, CDR2 FQNEAQ (reference sequence). The junction had 3 bases not matched to a gene; V was cut back by 2 bases and J by 2 bases. This CDR3 has 15 amino acids. The CDR3 region is CASSLTQGTYNEQFF. CDR3 DNA: TGTGCCAGCAGCTTAACACAGGGGACCTACAATGAGCAGTTCTTC. The entire variable domain, with the rest obtained from reference TRBV7-9 and TRBJ2-1, is as follows: DTGVSQNPRHKITKRGQNVTFRCDPISEHNRLYWYRQTLGQGPEFLTYFQNEAQLEKSRLLSDRFSAERPKGSFSTLEIQRTEQGDSAMYLCASSLTQGTYNEQFFGPGTRLTVL.

The chain has TRBV19 and TRBJ1-6; 7 nucleotides line up with TRBD1. Germline V gene sequence: CDR1 LNHDA, CDR2 SQIVND (reference sequence). With V trimmed by 3 bases and J by 0 bases, 5 bases remained unmatched. CDR3 length equals 17 residues. CDR3 in amino acids: CASSIPAGGSYNSPLHF. The CDR3 DNA reads as TGTGCCAGTAGTATCCCGGCAGGGGGCTCCTATAATTCACCCCTCCACTTT.

There are a few counts of this clone. This chain connects TRBV6-4 to TRBJ1-6, with D unresolved. V lost 4 bases and J 7 bases, leaving 8 bases between the germline ends. The CDR3 loop spans 13 amino acids. Germline CDR1 reads MRHNA; CDR2 reads SNTAGT. The CDR3 loop is CASSGRANSPLHF. The CDR3 DNA is TGTGCCAGCAGTGGGAGAGCAAATTCACCCCTCCACTTT.

This clone was picked up a small number of times. The rearrangement uses TRBV18 and TRBJ2-5, with 8 bases identical to TRBD2. V gave up 5 bases and J gave up 7 bases; unmatched junction bases: 9. Germline V lookup: CDR1 KGHSH, CDR2 LQKENI. The CDR3 extends over 14 amino acids. In nucleotides, the CDR3 is TGTGCCAGCTCAATGCGGGAGGCCTCATGGACCCAGTACTTC. Translating gives CASSMREASWTQYF. Using reference TRBV18 and TRBJ2-5 for the parts outside the CDR3, the full variable domain is NAGVMQNPRHLVRRRGQEARLRCSPMKGHSHVYWYRQLPEEGLKFMVYLQKENIIDESGMPKERFSAEFPKEGPSILRIQQVVRGDSAAYFCASSMREASWTQYFGPGTRLLVL.

The chain combines TRBV7-9 with TRBJ1-4; 10 bases fit TRBD1. CDR1 is SEHNR and CDR2 is FQNEAQ in the germline V gene (reference sequence). The CDR3 is 16 residues long. Trimming at V came to 7 bases and at J to 8 bases, leaving 13 bases not matched to a gene. CDR3 in DNA: TGTGCCAGCACTATAACTCGGGGGACAGGGGAGGAAAAACTGTTTTTT. It specifies CASTITRGTGEEKLFF.

About this clone: Other DNA sequences from this sample encode an identical CDR3 as well. The chain links TRBV29-1 to TRBJ2-3; no clear D gene. Trimming stripped 4 bases from V and 1 base from J, with 6 bases between. CDR1 is SQVTM, CDR2 ANQGSEA, per germline. This CDR3 has 12 residues. The CDR3 region is CSVGSGTDTQYF. The CDR3 DNA reads TGCAGCGTTGGCTCAGGCACAGATACGCAGTATTTT.

The V and J genes are TRBV18 and TRBJ2-7; 8 nucleotides match TRBD1. V lost 3 bases and J lost 7; bases outside the gene matches: 5. This CDR3 contains 13 residues. Per germline, CDR1 KGHSH and CDR2 LQKENI. This chain's CDR3 is CASSPGQDREQYF. The DNA for the CDR3 is TGTGCCAGCTCACCGGGACAGGACAGGGAGCAGTACTTC.